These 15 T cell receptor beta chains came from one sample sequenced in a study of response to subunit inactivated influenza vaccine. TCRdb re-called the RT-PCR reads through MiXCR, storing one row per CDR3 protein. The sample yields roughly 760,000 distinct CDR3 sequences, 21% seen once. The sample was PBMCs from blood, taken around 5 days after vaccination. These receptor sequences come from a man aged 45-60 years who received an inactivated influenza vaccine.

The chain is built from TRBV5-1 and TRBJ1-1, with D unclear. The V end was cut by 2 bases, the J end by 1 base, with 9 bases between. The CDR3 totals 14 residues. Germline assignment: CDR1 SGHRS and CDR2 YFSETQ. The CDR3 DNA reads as TGCGCCAGCAGCTTCCTAGCGGGGAACACTGAAGCTTTCTTT. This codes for CASSFLAGNTEAFF.

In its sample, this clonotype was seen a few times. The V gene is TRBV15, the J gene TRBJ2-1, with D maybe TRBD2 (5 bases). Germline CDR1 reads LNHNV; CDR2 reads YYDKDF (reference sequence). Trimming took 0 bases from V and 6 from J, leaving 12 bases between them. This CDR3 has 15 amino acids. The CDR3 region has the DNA TGTGCCACCAGCAGAGACGGGGTAGTAAGCAATGAGCAGTTCTTC. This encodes CATSRDGVVSNEQFF.

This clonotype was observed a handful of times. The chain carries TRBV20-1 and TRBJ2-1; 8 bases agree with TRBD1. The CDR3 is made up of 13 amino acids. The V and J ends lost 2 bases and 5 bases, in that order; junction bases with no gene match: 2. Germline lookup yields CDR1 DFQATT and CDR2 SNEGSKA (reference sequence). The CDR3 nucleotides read TGCAGTGCTAGAAAGGACAGGGACAATGAGCAGTTCTTC. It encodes CSARKDRDNEQFF.

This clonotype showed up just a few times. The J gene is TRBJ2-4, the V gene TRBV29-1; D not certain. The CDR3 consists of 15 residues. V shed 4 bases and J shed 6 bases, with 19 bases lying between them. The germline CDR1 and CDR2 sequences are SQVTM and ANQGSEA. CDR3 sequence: CSVVMLGRSLNIQYF. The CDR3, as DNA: TGCAGCGTTGTAATGTTGGGCAGGTCCCTAAACATTCAGTACTTC. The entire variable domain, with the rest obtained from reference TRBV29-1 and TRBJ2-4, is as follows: SAVISQKPSRDICQRGTSLTIQCQVDSQVTMMFWYRQQPGQSLTLIATANQGSEATYESGFVIDKFPISRPNLTFSTLTVSNMSPEDSSIYLCSVVMLGRSLNIQYFGAGTRLSVL.

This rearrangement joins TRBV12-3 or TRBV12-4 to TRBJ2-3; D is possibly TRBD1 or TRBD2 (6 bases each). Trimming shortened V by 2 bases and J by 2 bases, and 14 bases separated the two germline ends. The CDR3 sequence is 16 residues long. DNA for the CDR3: TGTGCCAGCAGTTTATATAGGGGGGTATTCACAGATACGCAGTATTTT. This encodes CASSLYRGVFTDTQYF.

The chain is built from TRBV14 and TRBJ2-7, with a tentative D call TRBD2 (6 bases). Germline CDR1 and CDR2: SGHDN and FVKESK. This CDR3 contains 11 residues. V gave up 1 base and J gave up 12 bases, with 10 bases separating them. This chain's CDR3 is CASSQGASVYF. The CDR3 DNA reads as TGTGCCAGCAGCCAAGGGGCTAGCGTGTACTTC.

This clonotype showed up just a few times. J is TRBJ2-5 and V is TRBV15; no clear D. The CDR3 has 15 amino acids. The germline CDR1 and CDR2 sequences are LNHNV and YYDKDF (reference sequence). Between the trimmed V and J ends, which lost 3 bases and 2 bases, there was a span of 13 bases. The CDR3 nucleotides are TGTGCCACCAGCAGGACAACTACCACACAAGAGACCCAGTACTTC. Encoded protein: CATSRTTTTQETQYF.

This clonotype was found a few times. CDR3 coding DNA: TGTGCCACCAGTGAAGTAGCGGGAGGCGGGCCCAATGAGCAGTTCTTC. It specifies CATSEVAGGGPNEQFF. The chain employs TRBV24-1 and TRBJ2-1; 10 bases align to TRBD2. The trim removed 4 bases at V and 6 bases at J, leaving 8 bases unmatched. The CDR3 consists of 16 residues. CDR1 is KGHDR and CDR2 is SFDVKD in the germline V gene.

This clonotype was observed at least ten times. CDR3 DNA: TGTGCCAGCAGTTACCTACCGGGACAGGGGGCTCATGAGCAGTTCTTC. Protein product: CASSYLPGQGAHEQFF. The chain links TRBV6-5 to TRBJ2-1; 12 bases fit TRBD1. The V gene end was trimmed by 2 bases and the J gene end by 8 bases; junction bases not matched to a gene: 7. The CDR3 spans 16 residues. Germline V lookup: CDR1 MNHEY, CDR2 SVGAGI.

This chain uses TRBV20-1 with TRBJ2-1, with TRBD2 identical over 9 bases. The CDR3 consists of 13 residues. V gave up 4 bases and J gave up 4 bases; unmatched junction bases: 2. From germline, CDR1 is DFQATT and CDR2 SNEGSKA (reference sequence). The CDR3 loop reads CSAISGGYNEQFF. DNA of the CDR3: TGCAGTGCTATTAGCGGGGGTTACAATGAGCAGTTCTTC.

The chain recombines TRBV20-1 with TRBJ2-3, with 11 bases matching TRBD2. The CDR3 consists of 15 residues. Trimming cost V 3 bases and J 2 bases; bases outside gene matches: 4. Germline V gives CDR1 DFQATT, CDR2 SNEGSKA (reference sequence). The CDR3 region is CSARSSGRITDTQYF. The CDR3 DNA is TGCAGTGCTAGGTCTAGCGGGAGGATCACAGATACGCAGTATTTT.

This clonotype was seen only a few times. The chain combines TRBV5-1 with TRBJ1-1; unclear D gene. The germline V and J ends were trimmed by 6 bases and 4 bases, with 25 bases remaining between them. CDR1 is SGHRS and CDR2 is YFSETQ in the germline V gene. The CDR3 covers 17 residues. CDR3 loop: CASKDLETRYGGTEAFF. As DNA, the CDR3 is TGCGCCAGCAAAGACCTCGAGACAAGATATGGTGGCACTGAAGCTTTCTTT. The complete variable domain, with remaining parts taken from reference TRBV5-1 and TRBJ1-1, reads KAGVTQTPRYLIKTRGQQVTLSCSPISGHRSVSWYQQTPGQGLQFLFEYFSETQRNKGNFPGRFSGRQFSNSRSEMNVSTLELGDSALYLCASKDLETRYGGTEAFFGQGTRLTVV.

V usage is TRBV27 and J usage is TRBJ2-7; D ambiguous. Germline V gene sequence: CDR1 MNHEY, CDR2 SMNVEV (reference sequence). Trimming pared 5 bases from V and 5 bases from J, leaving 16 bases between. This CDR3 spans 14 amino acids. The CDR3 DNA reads TGTGCCAGCAGTCCCTCGGTCGGCGGCGACGAGCAGTACTTC. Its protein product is CASSPSVGGDEQYF.

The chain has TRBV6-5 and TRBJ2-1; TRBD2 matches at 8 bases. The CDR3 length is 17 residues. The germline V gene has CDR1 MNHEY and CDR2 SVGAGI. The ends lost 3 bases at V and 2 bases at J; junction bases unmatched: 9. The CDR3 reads CASSYIQGTRTYNEQFF. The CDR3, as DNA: TGTGCCAGCAGTTATATACAAGGGACTAGGACCTACAATGAGCAGTTCTTC.

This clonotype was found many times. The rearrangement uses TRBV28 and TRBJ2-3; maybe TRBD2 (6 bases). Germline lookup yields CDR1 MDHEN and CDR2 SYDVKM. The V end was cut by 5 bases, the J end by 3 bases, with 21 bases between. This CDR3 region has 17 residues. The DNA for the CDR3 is TGTGCCAGCAGTCAAGAGACAGCCCCGGAGGGGACAGATACGCAGTATTTT. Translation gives CASSQETAPEGTDTQYF. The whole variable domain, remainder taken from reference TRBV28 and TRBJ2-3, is DVKVTQSSRYLVKRTGEKVFLECVQDMDHENMFWYRQDPGLGLRLIYFSYDVKMKEKGDIPEGYSVSREKKERFSLILESASTNQTSMYLCASSQETAPEGTDTQYFGPGTRLTVL.